This T cell receptor beta chain was recorded in a study of blood T cell repertoires in COVID-19. For the study at large: Sample material is recorded as cDNA or gDNA derived from T cells, B-cell-depleted T cells, or PBMCs.

Germline CDR1 is GTSNPN and CDR2 is SVGIG (reference sequence). This CDR3 is 14 amino acids long. Trimming removed 0 bases from V and 1 base from J, with 7 bases in between. This clone was observed a few times. TCRdb's copy holds only in-frame clones and misses some; the assay was immunoSEQ multiplex PCR. The table shows roughly 110,000 clones, with about 91% occurring only once. This TCR was recovered from a man aged 50 or older with active or convalescent COVID-19. Sequenced input: peripheral blood. This chain links TRBV30 with TRBJ1-5; no clear D. The CDR3 nucleotides are TGTGCCTGGAGTGTAGCGTCAAGCAATCAGCCCCAGCATTTT. This codes for CAWSVASSNQPQHF.